The present T cell receptor beta chain was sequenced within a study of CD8+ T cells in alopecia areata. Findings of the study overall: Sequencing of scalp samples also includes resident alphabeta T cells from normal skin. Elevated clonality characterized lesional scalp relative to normal scalp, particularly in alopecia totalis/universalis.

Reverse transcribed after extraction, RNA yielded cDNA as the sequencing template. TCRdb's table, derived via immunoSEQ multiplex PCR, lists solely in-frame clones and lacks some. The data hold about 64,000 clones, with roughly 45% observed a single time. Only a few counts were recorded for this clone. Its matching antigen is unknown. Germline CDR1 KGHSH, CDR2 LQKENI. CDR3 length equals 15 residues. After removal of 4 bases from V and 0 bases from J, the junction contained 3 bases not matched to a gene. V and J are TRBV18 and TRBJ2-3; 8 bases map to TRBD1. Sequenced: NKG2D-low CD8+ T cells sorted from blood. This sequence originates from a human donor with alopecia areata. The CDR3 nucleotides are TGTGCCAGCTCACTGGACAGGGCTAGCACAGATACGCAGTATTTT. Translation: CASSLDRASTDTQYF.